Each of the 18 T cell receptor beta chains below was sequenced from the same sample in a study of persistence of HIV-infected CD4 T cells. Their antigens are not known. The immunoSEQ assay was version 4, run in survey mode. Here immunoSEQ multiplex PCR was the method, and the copy in TCRdb shows in-frame clones only, minus some. The sample has around 24,000 clones; around 67% are singletons. Overlapping HIV-1 Gag 15-mer peptides at around 0.91 ug per peptide per mL were used. Responding CD4+ T cells were sorted by upregulation of both CD40 ligand and CD69. The sequences come from CD4+ T cells sorted from PBMCs after approximately 19-hour stimulation, collected from a patient who received antiretroviral therapy. The origin of the receptors is an adult man with HIV who was CMV-seropositive.

The chain employs TRBV5-1 and TRBJ2-2; D is unresolved. The CDR3 runs to 15 residues. Trimming took 1 base from V and 3 from J, leaving 10 bases between them. Germline V gene sequence: CDR1 SGHRS, CDR2 YFSETQ. For the CDR3, the DNA is TGCGCCAGCAGCTTGTCATCAGTTGACACCGGGGAGCTGTTTTTT. Translating it yields CASSLSSVDTGELFF.

This clone has a handful of counts. The chain is built from TRBV7-9 and TRBJ1-4, with 7 bases that match TRBD1. This CDR3 region has 15 residues. Germline lookup yields CDR1 SEHNR and CDR2 FQNEAQ (reference sequence). Trimming took 4 bases from V and 0 from J; bases not matched to a gene: 2. CDR3 loop: CASSSGTATNEKLFF. CDR3 in DNA: TGTGCCAGCAGCTCCGGGACAGCAACTAATGAAAAACTGTTTTTT. Full variable domain (outside the CDR3, taken from reference TRBV7-9 and TRBJ1-4): DTGVSQNPRHKITKRGQNVTFRCDPISEHNRLYWYRQTLGQGPEFLTYFQNEAQLEKSRLLSDRFSAERPKGSFSTLEIQRTEQGDSAMYLCASSSGTATNEKLFFGSGTQLSVL.

This clone was counted between two and nine times. V is TRBV12-5 and J is TRBJ1-1; D is ambiguous. V lost 6 bases to trimming and J lost 4 bases, with 18 bases between them. Germline-derived CDR1 and CDR2 are LGHNT and FRNRAP. The CDR3 sequence is 15 residues long. The CDR3 reads CASGHGKDRGTEAFF. The CDR3 DNA reads TGTGCTAGTGGACACGGGAAAGACCGGGGCACTGAAGCTTTCTTT.

The J gene is TRBJ2-7, the V gene TRBV28, with D maybe TRBD1 (5 bases). This CDR3 has 13 amino acids. Germline V lookup: CDR1 MDHEN, CDR2 SYDVKM. Trimming pared 8 bases from V and 2 bases from J, leaving 13 bases between. CDR3 DNA: TGTGCCAGCTTCGACAGCCCCACCTACGAGCAGTACTTC. Translated: CASFDSPTYEQYF. The full variable domain, completed using reference TRBV28 and TRBJ2-7, is DVKVTQSSRYLVKRTGEKVFLECVQDMDHENMFWYRQDPGLGLRLIYFSYDVKMKEKGDIPEGYSVSREKKERFSLILESASTNQTSMYLCASFDSPTYEQYFGPGTRLTVT.

The V gene is TRBV5-1, the J gene TRBJ2-2; 9 bases align to TRBD1. V lost 0 bases and J lost 2; bases outside the gene matches: 5. CDR3 length: 17 residues. Germline V gene lookup returns CDR1 SGHRS and CDR2 YFSETQ. The CDR3: CASSLEGTGFNTGELFF. In nucleotides, the CDR3 is TGCGCCAGCAGCTTGGAGGGGACAGGGTTTAACACCGGGGAGCTGTTTTTT.

The chain couples TRBV20-1 to TRBJ1-2, with D unclear. This CDR3 is 10 amino acids long. The germline CDR1 and CDR2 sequences are DFQATT and SNEGSKA (reference sequence). The V end was cut by 6 bases, the J end by 4 bases, with 6 bases between. The CDR3: CSAFSYGYTF. CDR3 bases: TGCAGTGCCTTTAGCTATGGCTACACCTTC.

The chain's CDR3 is CASSQVGESYEQYF. CDR3 DNA sequence: TGTGCCAGCAGCCAAGTTGGTGAATCCTACGAGCAGTACTTC. The chain uses TRBV4-2 and TRBJ2-7; no definite D call. Germline V gene data show CDR1 as LGHNA and CDR2 as YNFKEQ. Trimming pared 1 base from V and 1 base from J, leaving 8 bases between. This CDR3 comprises 14 residues.

This clone appeared a single time. The chain links TRBV10-3 to TRBJ1-1, with D perhaps matching TRBD1 (5 bases). The CDR3 length is 14 residues. The V and J ends lost 2 bases and 1 base respectively, with 8 bases between them. Looked up from germline, CDR1 is ENHRY and CDR2 is SYGVKD. The CDR3, as DNA: TGTGCCATCAGTGAGGTCGGACAGAACACTGAAGCTTTCTTT. Encoded protein: CAISEVGQNTEAFF.

This clone was found a few times. The chain uses TRBV4-2 and TRBJ2-5; 10 nucleotides line up with TRBD2. Trimming took 0 bases from V and 2 from J; bases not matched to a gene: 6. The germline V gene has CDR1 LGHNA and CDR2 YNFKEQ. This CDR3 comprises 17 residues. The CDR3 bases are TGTGCCAGCAGCCAAGATGAAGTAGCGGGGGGACAAGAGACCCAGTACTTC. Amino acid sequence: CASSQDEVAGGQETQYF.

The rearrangement uses TRBV15 and TRBJ2-5, with D uncertain. The CDR3 has 15 residues. The germline CDR1 and CDR2 sequences are LNHNV and YYDKDF (reference sequence). V gave up 1 base and J gave up 7 bases, with 16 bases separating them. CDR3: CATSRVPDPSRTQYF. The CDR3 DNA follows: TGTGCCACCAGCAGAGTGCCGGATCCTTCTCGGACCCAGTACTTC.

In regard to this clone: The sample contains more than one DNA sequence encoding this CDR3. The V gene is TRBV7-3, the J gene TRBJ2-2; D is possibly TRBD1 (5 bases). Per germline, CDR1 SGHTA and CDR2 FQGTGA. Trimming left V 2 bases short and J 4 bases short, with 8 bases between. CDR3 length: 14 residues. CDR3 sequence reads: CASSLQGFTGELFF. Written as DNA, the CDR3 is TGTGCCAGCAGCTTACAGGGTTTCACCGGGGAGCTGTTTTTT.

This chain connects TRBV9 to TRBJ2-3; no firm D call. Germline CDR1 SGDLS, CDR2 YYNGEE. The CDR3 is 12 amino acids. Trimming took off 4 bases at V and 0 bases at J, with 3 bases between the two ends. The CDR3 bases are TGTGCCAGCAGCCTCAGCACAGATACGCAGTATTTT. Translation: CASSLSTDTQYF.

The rearrangement uses TRBV10-3 and TRBJ2-6; maybe TRBD2 (5 bases). Trimming stripped 3 bases from V and 2 bases from J, with 8 bases between. Germline-derived CDR1 and CDR2 are ENHRY and SYGVKD. This CDR3 spans 15 amino acids. CDR3 sequence (DNA): TGTGCCATCAGTGATAGGACTGCTGGGGCCAACGTCCTGACTTTC. It yields the protein CAISDRTAGANVLTF.

CDR3 protein: CASGLGLAGGTDTQYF. For the CDR3, the DNA is TGTGCTAGTGGTTTGGGATTAGCGGGAGGGACAGATACGCAGTATTTT. V is TRBV12-5 and J is TRBJ2-3; 11 nucleotides agree with TRBD2. The CDR3 is 16 amino acids. Germline V gives CDR1 LGHNT, CDR2 FRNRAP. Unmatched junction bases numbered 3, after V lost 1 base and J lost 3 bases.

This clone was seen a single time. The V and J genes are TRBV18 and TRBJ2-2; 8 bases are shared with TRBD1. Germline V CDR1 and CDR2: KGHSH, LQKENI. The trim removed 6 bases at V and 4 bases at J, leaving 7 bases unmatched. The CDR3 spans 15 residues. CDR3 amino acids: CASSFGQGTTGELFF. The CDR3 coding sequence is TGTGCCAGCTCCTTTGGACAGGGCACCACCGGGGAGCTGTTTTTT.

The chain has TRBV25-1 and TRBJ2-2; 8 bases line up with TRBD2. Germline V gene lookup returns CDR1 MGHDK and CDR2 SYGVNS. The junction had 5 bases not matched to a gene; V was cut back by 5 bases and J by 3 bases. The CDR3 covers 15 residues. CDR3 bases: TGTGCCAGCAGTTGGACAGCGGGGGACACCGGGGAGCTGTTTTTT. Encoded protein: CASSWTAGDTGELFF.

The CDR3 is CASSLTNTGGTDTQYF. DNA of the CDR3: TGTGCCAGCTCACTGACAAATACAGGGGGCACAGATACGCAGTATTTT. The gene calls are TRBV18 and TRBJ2-3; 7 nucleotides line up with TRBD1. V dropped 4 bases and J dropped 1; count of bases not matched to a gene: 8. Germline loops: CDR1 KGHSH, CDR2 LQKENI. This CDR3 contains 16 residues.

This clone has just a few counts. This sequence joins TRBV27 and TRBJ1-5; weak D call: TRBD1 (5 bases). Trimming stripped 3 bases from V and 4 bases from J, with 10 bases between. CDR1 is MNHEY, CDR2 SMNVEV, per germline (reference sequence). The CDR3 is 14 amino acids. In DNA, the CDR3 is TGTGCCAGCAGTTTCGGCAGGGCGAATCAGCCCCAGCATTTT. Amino acids: CASSFGRANQPQHF.